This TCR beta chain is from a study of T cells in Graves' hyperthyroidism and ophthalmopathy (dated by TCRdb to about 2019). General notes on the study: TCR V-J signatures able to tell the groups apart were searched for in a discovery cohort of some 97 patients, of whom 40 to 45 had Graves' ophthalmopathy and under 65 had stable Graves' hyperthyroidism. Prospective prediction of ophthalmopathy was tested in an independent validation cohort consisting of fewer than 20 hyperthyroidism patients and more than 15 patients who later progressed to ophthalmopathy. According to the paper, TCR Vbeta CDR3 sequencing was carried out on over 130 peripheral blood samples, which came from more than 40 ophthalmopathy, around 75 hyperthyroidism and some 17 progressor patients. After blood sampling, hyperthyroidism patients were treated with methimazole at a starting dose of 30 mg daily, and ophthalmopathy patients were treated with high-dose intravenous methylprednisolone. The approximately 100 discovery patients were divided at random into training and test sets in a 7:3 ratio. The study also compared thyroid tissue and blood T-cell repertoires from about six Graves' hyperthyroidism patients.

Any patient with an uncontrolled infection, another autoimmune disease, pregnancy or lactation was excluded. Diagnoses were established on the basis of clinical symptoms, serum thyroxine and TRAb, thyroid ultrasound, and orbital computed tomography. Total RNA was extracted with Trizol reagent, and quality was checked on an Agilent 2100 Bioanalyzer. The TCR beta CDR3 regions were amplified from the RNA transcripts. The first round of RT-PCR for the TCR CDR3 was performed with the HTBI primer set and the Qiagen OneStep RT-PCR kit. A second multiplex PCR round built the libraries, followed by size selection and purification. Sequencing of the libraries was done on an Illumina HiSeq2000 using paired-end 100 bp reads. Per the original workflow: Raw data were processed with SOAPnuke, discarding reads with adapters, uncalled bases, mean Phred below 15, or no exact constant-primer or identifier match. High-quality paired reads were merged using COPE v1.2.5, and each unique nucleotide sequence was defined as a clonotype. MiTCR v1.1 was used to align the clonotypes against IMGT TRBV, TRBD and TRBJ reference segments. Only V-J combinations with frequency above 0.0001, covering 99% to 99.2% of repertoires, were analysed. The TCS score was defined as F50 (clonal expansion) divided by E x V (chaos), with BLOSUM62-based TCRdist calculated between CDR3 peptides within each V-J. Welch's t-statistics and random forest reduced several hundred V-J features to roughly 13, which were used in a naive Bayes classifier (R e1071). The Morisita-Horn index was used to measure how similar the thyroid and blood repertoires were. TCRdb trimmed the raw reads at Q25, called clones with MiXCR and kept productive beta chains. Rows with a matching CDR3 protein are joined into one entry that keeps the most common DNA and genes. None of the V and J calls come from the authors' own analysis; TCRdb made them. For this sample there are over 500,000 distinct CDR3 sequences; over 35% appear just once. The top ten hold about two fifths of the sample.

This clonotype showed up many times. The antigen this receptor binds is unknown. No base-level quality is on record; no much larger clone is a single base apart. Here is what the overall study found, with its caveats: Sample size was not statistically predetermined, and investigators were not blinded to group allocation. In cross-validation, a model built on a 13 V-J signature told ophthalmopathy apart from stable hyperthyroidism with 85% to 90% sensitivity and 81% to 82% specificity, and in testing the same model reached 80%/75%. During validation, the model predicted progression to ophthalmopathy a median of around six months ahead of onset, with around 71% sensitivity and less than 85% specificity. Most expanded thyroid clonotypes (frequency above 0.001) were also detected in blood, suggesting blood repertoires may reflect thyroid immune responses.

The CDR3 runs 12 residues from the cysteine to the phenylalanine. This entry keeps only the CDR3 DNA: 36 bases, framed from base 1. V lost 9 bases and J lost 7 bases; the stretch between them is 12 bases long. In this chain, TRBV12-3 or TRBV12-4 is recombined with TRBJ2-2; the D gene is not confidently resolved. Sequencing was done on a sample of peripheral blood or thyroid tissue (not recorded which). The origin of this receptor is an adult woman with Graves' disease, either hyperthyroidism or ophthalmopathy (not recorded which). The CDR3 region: CASFFWGGELFF. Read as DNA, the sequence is TGTGCCAGTTTCTTTTGGGGCGGGGAGCTGTTTTTT.